One T cell receptor beta chain is described in this entry. The antigen is unknown. PCR amplification relied on 60 Vbeta primers (plus 13 Jbeta primers). Some clones are missing from TCRdb's copy, which holds only in-frame ones; the method was immunoSEQ multiplex PCR. The sample holds around 60,000 clones, approximately 75% seen once. The sample is drawn from a study of cytomegalovirus exposure and HLA in healthy donors. Study summary: Most donors, around 81% of a few hundred genotyped, fell in the Caucasian-associated ancestry cluster.

Study outcomes and limitations: In a later analysis, TCR beta V- and J-gene trimming showed a link to a missense DCLRE1C variant. Some TCR beta chains (around 160 of them) were listed as cytomegalovirus-associated. A few V segments could not be told apart, such as TRBV6-2 and TRBV6-3, and were left out.

Trimming took 6 bases from V and 2 from J, leaving 10 bases between them. This CDR3 has 13 amino acids. Germline loops: CDR1 MDHEN, CDR2 SYDVKM. Sequences were obtained from PBMCs. The TCR originated in a man aged 50-60 years in good health and CMV-seropositive. The chain employs TRBV28 and TRBJ1-2; D perhaps matches TRBD1 (6 bases). CDR3: CASRQGRNYGYTF. The DNA for the CDR3 is TGTGCCAGCAGACAGGGAAGGAACTATGGCTACACCTTC.